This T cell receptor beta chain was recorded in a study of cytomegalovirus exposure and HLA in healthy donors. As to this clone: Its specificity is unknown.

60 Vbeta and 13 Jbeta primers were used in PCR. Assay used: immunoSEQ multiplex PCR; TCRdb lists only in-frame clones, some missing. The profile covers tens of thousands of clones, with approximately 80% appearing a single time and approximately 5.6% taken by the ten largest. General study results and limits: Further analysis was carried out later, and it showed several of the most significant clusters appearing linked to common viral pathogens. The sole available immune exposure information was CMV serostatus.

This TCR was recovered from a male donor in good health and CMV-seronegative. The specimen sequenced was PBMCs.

CDR3 in DNA: TGTGCCAGCAGTGTTCAGGGTGATGGCTACACCTTC. This encodes CASSVQGDGYTF. The V gene is TRBV25-1, the J gene TRBJ1-2; D possibly corresponds to TRBD1 (5 bases). The CDR3 length is 12 residues. Trimming took 4 bases from V and 6 from J, leaving 9 bases between them. The germline V gene encodes CDR1 MGHDK and CDR2 SYGVNS.